This T cell receptor (beta chain) appears in the sequencing data of a study of cytomegalovirus exposure and HLA in healthy donors. Findings and limits, study-wide: Later, TCR association rates were found to vary by HLA locus, highest for DRB1 and lowest for HLA-C. The study put roughly 160 TCR beta chains on its list as cytomegalovirus-associated. Later analysis indicated greater clonal expansion among HLA-associated TCR beta chains than among equally common other chains. Reports described diagnosis of cytomegalovirus status by the classifier as highly specific and sensitive.

Notes on this clone: Its antigen is currently unknown.

Germline V gene lookup returns CDR1 SGHKS and CDR2 YYEKEE (reference sequence). The CDR3 extends over 13 amino acids. The V end lost 4 bases, the J end lost 0 bases, and 5 bases lay between the germline ends. It was with 60 Vbeta and 13 Jbeta primers that the PCR ran. The table came from immunoSEQ multiplex PCR; TCRdb's copy has only in-frame clones and leaves some out. The data hold about 120,000 clones, with roughly three quarters observed a single time. The TCR was taken from a man aged 25 to 40 in good health and CMV-seropositive. V usage is TRBV5-5 and J usage is TRBJ2-4, with D unclear. Sequenced sample: PBMCs. The CDR3 sequence is CASSTVAKNIQYF. Here the CDR3 DNA reads TGTGCCAGCAGCACAGTAGCCAAAAACATTCAGTACTTC.